The present TCR beta chain was sequenced within a study of tissue T cells after allogeneic stem cell transplantation. CDR3 sequences, V/J genes, frequencies and template counts came from survey-depth TCRbeta sequencing. TCRdb keeps only in-frame clones here, not all; method: immunoSEQ multiplex PCR. The table records about 5,100 clones, roughly two thirds of them present only once. Regarding this clone: Its antigen remains unknown.

Whole-study results and caveats: Tissue-detected TCR repertoire was only partly captured by blood and spleen T cells.

With 5 bases clipped from V and 3 bases from J, the junction kept 7 bases outside the gene matches. Germline CDR1 and CDR2: SGHTA and FQGNSA. The CDR3 is 14 residues long. This TCR was sampled from a female donor older than 55 with lung cancer. Sequenced material: tissue from the colon, taken at autopsy. The J gene is TRBJ2-7, the V gene TRBV7-2, with 7 bases matching TRBD2. The CDR3 DNA follows: TGTGCCAGCAGCCTCTCCCTAGCGGACTACGAGCAGTACTTC. This gives the protein CASSLSLADYEQYF. The entire variable domain, with the rest obtained from reference TRBV7-2 and TRBJ2-7, is as follows: GAGVSQSPSNKVTEKGKDVELRCDPISGHTALYWYRQSLGQGLEFLIYFQGNSAPDKSGLPSDRFSAERTGGSVSTLTIQRTQQEDSAVYLCASSLSLADYEQYFGPGTRLTVT.